Sequencing of this T cell receptor beta chain was carried out in a study of blood T cell repertoires in COVID-19. About the research overall: The United States, Italy and Spain were the sources of the acute and convalescent COVID-19 samples. PBMCs, B-cell-depleted T cells, or T cells were the source of the cDNA or gDNA that made up the material.

Method: immunoSEQ multiplex PCR; TCRdb's copy keeps in-frame clones and lacks some. The table shows under 250,000 clones, with about four fifths occurring only once. Trimming cost V 5 bases and J 2 bases, with 17 bases left between them. The germline V gene encodes CDR1 SGHTA and CDR2 FQGNSA. This CDR3 is built from 16 residues. The sequence came from a young woman with acute or convalescent COVID-19. The genes are TRBV7-2 and TRBJ2-3, with D perhaps TRBD1 (7 bases). The sequenced sample consisted of peripheral blood. The CDR3 spells CASSRPTGTLTDTQYF. The CDR3 region has the DNA TGTGCCAGCAGCAGACCGACAGGGACTCTCACAGATACGCAGTATTTT.